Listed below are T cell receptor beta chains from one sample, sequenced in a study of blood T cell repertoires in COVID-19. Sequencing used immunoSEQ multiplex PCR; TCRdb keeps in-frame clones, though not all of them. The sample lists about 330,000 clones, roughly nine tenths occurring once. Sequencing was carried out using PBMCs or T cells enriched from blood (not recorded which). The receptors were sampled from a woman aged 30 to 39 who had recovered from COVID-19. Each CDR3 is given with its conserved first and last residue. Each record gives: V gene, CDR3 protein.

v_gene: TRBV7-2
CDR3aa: CASSFAGQGDGYTF

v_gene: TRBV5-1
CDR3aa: CASSLGQGASGELFF

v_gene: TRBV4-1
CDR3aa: CASSQVAGAPGYTF

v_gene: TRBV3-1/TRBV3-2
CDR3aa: CASSRLGLHDTQYF

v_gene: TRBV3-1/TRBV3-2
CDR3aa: CASSQGQGGNQPQHF

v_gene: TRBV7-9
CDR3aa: CASTRDRLSDTQYF

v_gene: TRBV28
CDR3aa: CASSQNRGFMNTEAFF

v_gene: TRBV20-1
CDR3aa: CSASPQGSGYGYTF

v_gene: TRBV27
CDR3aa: CASSLNGNEQFF

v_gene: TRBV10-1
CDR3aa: CASSPTSRSGTDTQYF

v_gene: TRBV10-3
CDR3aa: CAISDPVRDRQETQYF

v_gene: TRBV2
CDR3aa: CASSSRLAGARGEQFF

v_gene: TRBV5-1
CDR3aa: CASSTGQSNYGYTF

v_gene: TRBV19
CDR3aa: CASSTSGGFQETQYF

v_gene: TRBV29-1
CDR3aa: CSVGTGTGYGYTF

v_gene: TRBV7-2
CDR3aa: CASSPTGLNNQPQHF

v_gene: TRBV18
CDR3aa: CASSPRQGNEQYF

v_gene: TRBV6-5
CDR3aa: CASRAPGSTGELFF

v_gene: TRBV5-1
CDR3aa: CASGLPGQGNTEAFF

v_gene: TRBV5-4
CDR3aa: CASSFQRGGGEDTQYF

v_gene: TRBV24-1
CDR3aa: CATRKTGGTDTQYF

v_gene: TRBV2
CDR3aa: CASKTAYEQYF

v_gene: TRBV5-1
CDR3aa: CASSPLGGSVITDTQYF

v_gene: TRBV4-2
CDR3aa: CASSQWETGGGNEQFF